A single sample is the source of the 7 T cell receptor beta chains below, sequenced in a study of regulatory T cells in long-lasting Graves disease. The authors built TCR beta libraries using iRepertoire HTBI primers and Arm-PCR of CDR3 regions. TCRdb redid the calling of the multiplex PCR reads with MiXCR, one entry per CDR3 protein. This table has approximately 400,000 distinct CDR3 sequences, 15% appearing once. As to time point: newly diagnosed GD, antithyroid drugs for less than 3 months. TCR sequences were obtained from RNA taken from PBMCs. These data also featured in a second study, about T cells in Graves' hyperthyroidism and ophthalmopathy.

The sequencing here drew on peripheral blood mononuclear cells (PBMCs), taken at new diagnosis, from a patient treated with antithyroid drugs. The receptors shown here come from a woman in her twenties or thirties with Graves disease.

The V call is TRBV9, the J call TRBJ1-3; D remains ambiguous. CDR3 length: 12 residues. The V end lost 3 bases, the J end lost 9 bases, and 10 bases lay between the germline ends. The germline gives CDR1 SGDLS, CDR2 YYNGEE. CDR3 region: CASSGATSTIYF. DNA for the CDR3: TGTGCCAGCAGCGGCGCAACGAGCACCATATATTTT.

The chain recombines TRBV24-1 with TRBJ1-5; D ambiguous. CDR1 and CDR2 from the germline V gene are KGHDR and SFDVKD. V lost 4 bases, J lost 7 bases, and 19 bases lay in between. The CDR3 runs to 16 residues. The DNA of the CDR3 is TGTGCCACCAGTGAATCCGGGCCTCGGATCGGACAGCCCCAGCATTTT. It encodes CATSESGPRIGQPQHF.

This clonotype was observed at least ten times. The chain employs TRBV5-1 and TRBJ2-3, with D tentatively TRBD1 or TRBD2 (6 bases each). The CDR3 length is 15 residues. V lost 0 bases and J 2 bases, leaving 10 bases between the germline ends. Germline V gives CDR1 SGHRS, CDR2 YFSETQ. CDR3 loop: CASSLEGGITDTQYF. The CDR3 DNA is TGCGCCAGCAGCTTGGAAGGGGGGATCACAGATACGCAGTATTTT.

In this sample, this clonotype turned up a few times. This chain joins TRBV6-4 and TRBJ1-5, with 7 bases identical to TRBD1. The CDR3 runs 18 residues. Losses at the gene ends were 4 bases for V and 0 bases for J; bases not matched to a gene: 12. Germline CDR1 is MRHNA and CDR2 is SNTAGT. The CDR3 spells CASSAQNRGPNSNQPQHF. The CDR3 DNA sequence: TGTGCCAGCAGTGCACAAAATAGGGGGCCGAATAGCAATCAGCCCCAGCATTTT.

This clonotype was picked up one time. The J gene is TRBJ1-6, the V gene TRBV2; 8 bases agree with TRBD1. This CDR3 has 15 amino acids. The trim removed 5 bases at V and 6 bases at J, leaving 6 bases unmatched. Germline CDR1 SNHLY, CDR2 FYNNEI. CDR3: CASSQDRAGNSPLHF. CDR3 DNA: TGTGCCAGCAGTCAGGACAGGGCCGGTAATTCACCCCTCCACTTT.

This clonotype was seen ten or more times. CDR3 nucleotides: TGTGCCAGCTCACGGGACAGCGGAGGGGCTTTCTTT. Its translation is CASSRDSGGAFF. This chain joins TRBV12-3 or TRBV12-4 and TRBJ1-1; 7 bases match TRBD1. Unmatched junction bases numbered 11, after V lost 8 bases and J lost 11 bases. This CDR3 spans 12 amino acids.

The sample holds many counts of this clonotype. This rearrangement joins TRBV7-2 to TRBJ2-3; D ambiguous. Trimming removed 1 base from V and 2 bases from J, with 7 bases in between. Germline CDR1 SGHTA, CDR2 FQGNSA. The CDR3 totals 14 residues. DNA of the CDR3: TGTGCCAGCAGCTTAGAGATTAACACAGATACGCAGTATTTT. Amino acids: CASSLEINTDTQYF. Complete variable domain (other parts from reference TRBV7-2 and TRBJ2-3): GAGVSQSPSNKVTEKGKDVELRCDPISGHTALYWYRQSLGQGLEFLIYFQGNSAPDKSGLPSDRFSAERTGGSVSTLTIQRTQQEDSAVYLCASSLEINTDTQYFGPGTRLTVL.